Listed below are T cell receptor beta chains from one sample, sequenced in a study of blood T cells in healthy people across ages. TCRdb processed the 5' RACE reads anew with MiXCR; each CDR3 protein has one entry. Of 780,000 or so distinct CDR3 sequences listed, roughly three fifths were seen once; the top ten hold roughly 24%. The sample was blood. The source of these receptors is a man aged 40-50 years in good health. CDR3s include the opening cysteine and the closing phenylalanine or tryptophan. The D gene is left open where the match is weak. Size tells how often a clone was seen (once, few, many) or the class of an expanded clone, and some rows leave it out.

j_call	v_call	clone_size	d_call	cdr3_nt	cdr3_aa
TRBJ2-2	TRBV6-5	NA	NA	TGTGCCAGCAGAGAGAGGGGCACCGGGGAGCTGTTTTTT	CASRERGTGELFF
TRBJ2-1	TRBV7-9	once	TRBD2	TGTGCCAGCAGCTCACCTAGCGGGAGAGGGGAGCAGTTCTTC	CASSSPSGRGEQFF
TRBJ1-2	TRBV7-2	NA	NA	TGTGCCAGCAGCTTAGGTTCAGGGAGCAGCTATGGCTACACCTTC	CASSLGSGSSYGYTF
TRBJ2-7	TRBV7-8	NA	NA	TGTGCCAGCAGCCCGGGGTCACTGGGGGAGCAGTACTTC	CASSPGSLGEQYF
TRBJ2-7	TRBV20-1	NA	NA	TGCAGTGCTCACCGACAGGGGAGGGACTGGCGTGCCGAGCAGTACTTC	CSAHRQGRDWRAEQYF
TRBJ2-7	TRBV28	NA	TRBD1	TGTGCCAGCGCGACAGGGGCGAGCTCCTACGAGCAGTACTTC	CASATGASSYEQYF
TRBJ2-1	TRBV20-1	NA	NA	TGCAGTGCCCTCCAGGACTACCGCTCCTACAATGAGCAGTTCTTC	CSALQDYRSYNEQFF
TRBJ2-7	TRBV7-2	few	NA	TGTGCCAGCAGCTTTAGTGGGAACTACGAGCAGTACTTC	CASSFSGNYEQYF
TRBJ2-2	TRBV7-3	NA	NA	TGTGCCAGCAGCTTCCGACCCAACACCGGGGAGCTGTTTTTT	CASSFRPNTGELFF
TRBJ2-5	TRBV13	few	TRBD2	TGTGCCAGCAGACAAGCCGGGACTAGTTTTGAGACCCAGTACTTC	CASRQAGTSFETQYF
TRBJ1-4	TRBV12-3/TRBV12-4	NA	TRBD1	TGTGCCAGCACGAACCCGGACAGGGTCGGCGTTGTAAAACTGTTTTTT	CASTNPDRVGVVKLFF
TRBJ2-4	TRBV12-3/TRBV12-4	NA	TRBD2	TGTGCCAGCAGTTTGGGGTCTAGCGGCTCATTAGCCAAAAACATTCAGTACTTC	CASSLGSSGSLAKNIQYF
TRBJ2-3	TRBV6-5	NA	NA	TGTGCCAGCAGTTCCTCGGGGGCGGGGAGGGGTACCACAGATACGCAGTATTTT	CASSSSGAGRGTTDTQYF
TRBJ2-3	TRBV20-1	NA	TRBD1	TGCAGTGCTAGAGCAAGCTTCGCGACAGGGGGAGTACCGTATTTT	CSARASFATGGVPYF
TRBJ2-6	TRBV20-1	NA	NA	TGCAGTGCTAGCAGGGGATTCTCTGGGGCCAACGTCCTGACTTTC	CSASRGFSGANVLTF
TRBJ1-6	TRBV7-6	NA	NA	TGTGCCAGCAGCGCAAATCGTGCTTCACCCCTCCACTTT	CASSANRASPLHF
TRBJ2-7	TRBV6-5	NA	TRBD1	TGTGCCAGCAGTTACTCTGGGACAGCTGGTTACGAGCAGTACTTC	CASSYSGTAGYEQYF
TRBJ2-2	TRBV5-6	NA	TRBD1	TGTGCCAGCAGCTTCTTAACAGGGGGCTTTGGGGCCGGGGAGCTGTTTTTT	CASSFLTGGFGAGELFF
TRBJ2-1	TRBV12-3/TRBV12-4	NA	NA	TGTGCCAGCAGCCGAGGGGTAGAGACCCAGTTCTTC	CASSRGVETQFF
TRBJ1-5	TRBV20-1	NA	NA	TGCAGTGCTAGAGATGGGGAGGGGAATCAGCCCCAGCATTTT	CSARDGEGNQPQHF
TRBJ2-5	TRBV5-1	NA	TRBD1	TGCGCCAGCAGCTTGGTCGGACAGGATTCAGAGACCCAGTACTTC	CASSLVGQDSETQYF
TRBJ1-1	TRBV6-2/TRBV6-3	NA	NA	TGTGCCAGCAGTTATGACAGAATGAACACTGAAGCTTTCTTT	CASSYDRMNTEAFF
TRBJ2-1	TRBV27	few	TRBD1	TGTGCCAGCAGTTTATCGCCCGGACAGGGGGCTAACTACAATGAGCAGTTCTTC	CASSLSPGQGANYNEQFF
TRBJ1-6	TRBV7-3	NA	TRBD1	TGTGCCAGCAGCCCATCTAGCAGGGGGAATTCACCCCTCCACTTT	CASSPSSRGNSPLHF
TRBJ2-5	TRBV4-3	NA	NA	TGCGCCAGCAGCGATTATCTGGCGGTGCAAGAGACCCAGTACTTC	CASSDYLAVQETQYF
TRBJ2-7	TRBV25-1	NA	NA	TGTGCCAGCAGTGAAATTCTAGCTGGAACGTCATACGAGCAGTACTTC	CASSEILAGTSYEQYF
TRBJ1-1	TRBV7-2	few	NA	TGTGCCAGCAGCACGGAACAGGGCAGGGTGACTGAAGCTTTCTTT	CASSTEQGRVTEAFF
TRBJ2-1	TRBV6-2/TRBV6-3	NA	NA	TGTGCCAGCAGTCCTGACAAAAATGAGCAGTTCTTC	CASSPDKNEQFF
TRBJ2-7	TRBV20-1	NA	TRBD2	TGCAGTGCTAGAGATGAAAGGACTAGCGGCTCCTACGAGCAGTACTTC	CSARDERTSGSYEQYF
TRBJ1-5	TRBV12-3/TRBV12-4	many	NA	TGTGCCAGCAGTTTAAGGGGTAGCAATCAGCCCCAGCATTTT	CASSLRGSNQPQHF
TRBJ2-2	TRBV6-2/TRBV6-3	NA	NA	TGTGCCAGCAGTTTATCCCTCTGGGTAGCGGAGTACACCGGGGAGCTGTTTTTT	CASSLSLWVAEYTGELFF